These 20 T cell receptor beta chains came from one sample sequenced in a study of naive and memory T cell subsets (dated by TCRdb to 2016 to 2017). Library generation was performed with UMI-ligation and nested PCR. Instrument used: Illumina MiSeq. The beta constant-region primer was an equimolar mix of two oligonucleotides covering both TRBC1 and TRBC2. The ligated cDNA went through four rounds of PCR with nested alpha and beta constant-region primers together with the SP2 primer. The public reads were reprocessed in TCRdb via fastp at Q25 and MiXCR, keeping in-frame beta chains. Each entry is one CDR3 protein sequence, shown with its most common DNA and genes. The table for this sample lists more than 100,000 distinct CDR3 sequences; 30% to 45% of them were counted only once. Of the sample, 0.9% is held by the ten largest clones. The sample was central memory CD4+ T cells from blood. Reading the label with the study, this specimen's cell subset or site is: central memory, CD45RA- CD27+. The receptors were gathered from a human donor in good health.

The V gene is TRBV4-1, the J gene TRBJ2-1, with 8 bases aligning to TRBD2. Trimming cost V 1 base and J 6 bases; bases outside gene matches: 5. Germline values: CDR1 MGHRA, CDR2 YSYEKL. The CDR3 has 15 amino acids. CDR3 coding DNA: TGCGCCAGCAGCCAAGCCCAGACTAGCGTCAATGAGCAGTTCTTC. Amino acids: CASSQAQTSVNEQFF.

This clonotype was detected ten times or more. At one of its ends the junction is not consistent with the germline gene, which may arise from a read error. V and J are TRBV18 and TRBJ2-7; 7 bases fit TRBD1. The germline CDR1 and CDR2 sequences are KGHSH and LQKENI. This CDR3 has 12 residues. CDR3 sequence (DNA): TGTGCCAGCTCACCACCCTCGGGACAGAGAGACTTC. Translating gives CASSPPSGQRDF.

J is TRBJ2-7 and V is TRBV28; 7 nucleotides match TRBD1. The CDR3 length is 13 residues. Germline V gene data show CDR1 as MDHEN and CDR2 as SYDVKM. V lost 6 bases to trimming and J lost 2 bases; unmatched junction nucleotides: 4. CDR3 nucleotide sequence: TGTGCCAGCAGCGGACAGGCCCCCTACGAGCAGTACTTC. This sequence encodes CASSGQAPYEQYF.

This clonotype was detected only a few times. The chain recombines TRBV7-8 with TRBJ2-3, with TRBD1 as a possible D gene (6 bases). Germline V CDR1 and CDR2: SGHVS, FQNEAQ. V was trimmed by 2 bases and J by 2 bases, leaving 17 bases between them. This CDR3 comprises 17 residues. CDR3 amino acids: CASSLPLQGINTDTQYF. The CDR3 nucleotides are TGTGCCAGCAGCTTACCCTTGCAGGGGATAAACACAGATACGCAGTATTTT.

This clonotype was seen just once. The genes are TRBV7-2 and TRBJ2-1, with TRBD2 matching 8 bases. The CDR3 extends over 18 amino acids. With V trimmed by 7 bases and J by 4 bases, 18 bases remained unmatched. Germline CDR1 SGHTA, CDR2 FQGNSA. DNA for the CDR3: TGTGCCAGCAACGACCCCTCGGGGCTAGCGGGTAGATACAATGAGCAGTTCTTC. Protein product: CASNDPSGLAGRYNEQFF.

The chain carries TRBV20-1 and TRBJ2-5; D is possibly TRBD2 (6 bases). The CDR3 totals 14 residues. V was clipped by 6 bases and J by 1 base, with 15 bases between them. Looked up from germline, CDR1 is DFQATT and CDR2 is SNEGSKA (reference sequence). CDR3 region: CSAEDTSFQETQYF. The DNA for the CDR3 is TGCAGTGCCGAGGACACTAGCTTCCAAGAGACCCAGTACTTC.

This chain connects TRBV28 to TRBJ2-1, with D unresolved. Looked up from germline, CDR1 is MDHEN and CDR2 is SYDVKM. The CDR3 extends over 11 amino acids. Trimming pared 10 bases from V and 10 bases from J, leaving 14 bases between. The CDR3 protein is CATRRELEQFF. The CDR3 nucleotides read TGTGCCACCCGAAGAGAATTAGAGCAGTTCTTC.

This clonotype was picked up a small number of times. CDR3 loop: CASSLDSFPSGANVLTF. The CDR3 DNA follows: TGTGCCAGCAGCTTAGATTCTTTCCCCTCTGGGGCCAACGTCCTGACTTTC. This chain links TRBV7-6 with TRBJ2-6; D unclear. Trimming stripped 1 base from V and 0 bases from J, with 10 bases between. Looked up from germline, CDR1 is SGHVS and CDR2 is FNYEAQ. The CDR3 consists of 17 residues.

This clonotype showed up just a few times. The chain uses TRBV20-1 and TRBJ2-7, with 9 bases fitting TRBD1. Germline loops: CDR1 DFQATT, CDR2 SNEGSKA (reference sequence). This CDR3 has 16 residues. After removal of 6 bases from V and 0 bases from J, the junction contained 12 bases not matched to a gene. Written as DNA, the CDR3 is TGCAGTGCCCAAGGGACAGGGAGAAGACTCTCCTACGAGCAGTACTTC. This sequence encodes CSAQGTGRRLSYEQYF.

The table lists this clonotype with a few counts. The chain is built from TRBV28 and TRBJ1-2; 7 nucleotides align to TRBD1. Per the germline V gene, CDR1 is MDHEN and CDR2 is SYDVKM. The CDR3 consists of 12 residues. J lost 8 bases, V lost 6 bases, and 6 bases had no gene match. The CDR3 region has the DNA TGTGCCAGCAGGACTGGACAGGAGGGCTACACCTTC. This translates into CASRTGQEGYTF.

The CDR3 DNA reads as TGCGCCAGCAGCTCGGGGGGGGTGAGGAATGAGCAGTTCTTC. Protein sequence: CASSSGGVRNEQFF. This chain connects TRBV5-1 to TRBJ2-1; 8 bases fit TRBD2. Germline V CDR1 and CDR2: SGHRS, YFSETQ. The CDR3 runs to 14 residues. With 3 bases clipped from V and 7 bases from J, the junction kept 6 bases outside the gene matches.

Here the CDR3 reads CASSLWNNSPLHF. The CDR3 coding sequence is TGTGCCAGCAGTTTATGGAATAATTCACCCCTCCACTTT. The rearrangement links TRBV27 to TRBJ1-6; no clear D gene. From germline, CDR1 is MNHEY and CDR2 SMNVEV (reference sequence). The CDR3 runs 13 residues. The V and J ends lost 1 base and 5 bases respectively, with 3 bases between them.

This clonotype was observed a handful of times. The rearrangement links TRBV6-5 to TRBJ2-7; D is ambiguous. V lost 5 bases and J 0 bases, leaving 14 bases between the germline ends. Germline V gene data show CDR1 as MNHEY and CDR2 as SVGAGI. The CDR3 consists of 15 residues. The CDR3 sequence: CASSQVSSISYEQYF. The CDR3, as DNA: TGTGCCAGCAGTCAGGTATCGTCGATCTCCTACGAGCAGTACTTC.

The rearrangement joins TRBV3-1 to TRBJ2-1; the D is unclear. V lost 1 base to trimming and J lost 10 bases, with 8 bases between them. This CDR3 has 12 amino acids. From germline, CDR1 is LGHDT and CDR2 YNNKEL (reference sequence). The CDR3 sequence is CASSQVREEQFF. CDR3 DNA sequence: TGTGCCAGCAGCCAAGTTAGAGAGGAGCAGTTCTTC.

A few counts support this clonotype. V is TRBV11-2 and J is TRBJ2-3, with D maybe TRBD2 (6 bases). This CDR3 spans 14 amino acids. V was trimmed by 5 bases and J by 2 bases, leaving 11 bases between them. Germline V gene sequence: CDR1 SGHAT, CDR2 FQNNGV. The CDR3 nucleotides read TGTGCCAGCAGCACGGGACTCACCACAGATACGCAGTATTTT. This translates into CASSTGLTTDTQYF.

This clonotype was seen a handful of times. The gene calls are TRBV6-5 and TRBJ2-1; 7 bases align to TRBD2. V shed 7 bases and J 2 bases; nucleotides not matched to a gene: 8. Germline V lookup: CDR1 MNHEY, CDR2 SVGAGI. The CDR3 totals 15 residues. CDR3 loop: CASTPPSGAYNEQFF. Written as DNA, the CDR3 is TGTGCCAGCACCCCACCTAGCGGTGCCTACAATGAGCAGTTCTTC.

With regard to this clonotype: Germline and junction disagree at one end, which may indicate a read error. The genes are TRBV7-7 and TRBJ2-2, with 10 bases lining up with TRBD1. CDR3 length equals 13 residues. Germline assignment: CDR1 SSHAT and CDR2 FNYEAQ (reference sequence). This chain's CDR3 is CASSSTGGAELFF. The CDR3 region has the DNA TGTGCTAGCAGCTCGACAGGGGGCGCGGAGCTGTTTTTT.

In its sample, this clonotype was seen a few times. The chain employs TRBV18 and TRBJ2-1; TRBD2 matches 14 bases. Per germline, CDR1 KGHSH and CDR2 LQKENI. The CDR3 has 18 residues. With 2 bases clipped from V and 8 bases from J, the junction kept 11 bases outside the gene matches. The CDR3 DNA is TGTGCCAGCTCACCAAATACCAGAGGGACTAGCGGGAGTTATGAGCAGTTCTTC. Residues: CASSPNTRGTSGSYEQFF.

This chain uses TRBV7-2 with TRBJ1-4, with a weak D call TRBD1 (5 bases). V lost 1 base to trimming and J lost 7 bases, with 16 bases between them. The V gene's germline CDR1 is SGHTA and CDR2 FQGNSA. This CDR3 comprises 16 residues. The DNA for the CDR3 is TGTGCCAGCAGCTTAGGGCAGGGAGTAGTAGGTGAAAAACTGTTTTTT. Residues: CASSLGQGVVGEKLFF. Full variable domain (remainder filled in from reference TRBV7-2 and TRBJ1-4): GAGVSQSPSNKVTEKGKDVELRCDPISGHTALYWYRQSLGQGLEFLIYFQGNSAPDKSGLPSDRFSAERTGGSVSTLTIQRTQQEDSAVYLCASSLGQGVVGEKLFFGSGTQLSVL.

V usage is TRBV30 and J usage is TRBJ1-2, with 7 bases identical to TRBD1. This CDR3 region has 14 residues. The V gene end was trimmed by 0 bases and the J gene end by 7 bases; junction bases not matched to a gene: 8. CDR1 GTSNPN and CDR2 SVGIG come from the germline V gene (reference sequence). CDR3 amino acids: CAWSVGGAPLGYTF. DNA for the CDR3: TGTGCCTGGAGTGTAGGGGGCGCACCCCTTGGCTACACCTTC. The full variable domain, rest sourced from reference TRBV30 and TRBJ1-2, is SQTIHQWPATLVQPVGSPLSLECTVEGTSNPNLYWYRQAAGRGLQLLFYSVGIGQISSEVPQNLSASRPQDRQFILSSKKLLLSDSGFYLCAWSVGGAPLGYTFGSGTRLTVV.